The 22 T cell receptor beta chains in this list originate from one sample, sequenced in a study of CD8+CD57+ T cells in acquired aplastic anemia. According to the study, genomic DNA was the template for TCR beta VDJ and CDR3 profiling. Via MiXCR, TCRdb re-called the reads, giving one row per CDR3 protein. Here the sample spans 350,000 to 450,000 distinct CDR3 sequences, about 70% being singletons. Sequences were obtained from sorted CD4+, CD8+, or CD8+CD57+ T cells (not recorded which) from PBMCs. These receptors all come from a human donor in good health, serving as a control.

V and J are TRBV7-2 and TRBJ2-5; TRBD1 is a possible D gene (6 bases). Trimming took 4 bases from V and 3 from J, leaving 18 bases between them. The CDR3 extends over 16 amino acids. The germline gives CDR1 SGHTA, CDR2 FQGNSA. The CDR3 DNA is TGTGCCAGCAGCTCCTCGGGACGGACAGCGAAAGAGACCCAGTACTTC. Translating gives CASSSSGRTAKETQYF.

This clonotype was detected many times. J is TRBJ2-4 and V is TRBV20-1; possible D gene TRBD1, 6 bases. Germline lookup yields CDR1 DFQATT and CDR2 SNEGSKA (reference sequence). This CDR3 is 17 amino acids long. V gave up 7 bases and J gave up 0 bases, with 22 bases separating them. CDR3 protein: CSGRGRDTDRAKNIQYF. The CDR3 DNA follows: TGCAGTGGCCGAGGTCGGGACACAGACCGAGCCAAAAACATTCAGTACTTC.

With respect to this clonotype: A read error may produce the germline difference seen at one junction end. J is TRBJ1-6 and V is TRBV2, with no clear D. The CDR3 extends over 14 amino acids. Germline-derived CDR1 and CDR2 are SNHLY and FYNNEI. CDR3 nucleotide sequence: TGTGCCAGCAGCTCCAAGGACTATAATTCACCCCTCCACTTC. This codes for CASSSKDYNSPLHF.

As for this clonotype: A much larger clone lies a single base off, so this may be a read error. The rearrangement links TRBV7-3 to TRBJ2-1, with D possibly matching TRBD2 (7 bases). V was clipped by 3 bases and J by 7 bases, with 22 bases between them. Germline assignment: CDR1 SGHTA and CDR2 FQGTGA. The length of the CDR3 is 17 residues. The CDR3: CASSFGRLVGGLNEQFF. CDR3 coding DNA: TGTGCCAGCAGCTTCGGGAGACTAGTGGGGGGGCTGAATGAGCAGTTCTTC.

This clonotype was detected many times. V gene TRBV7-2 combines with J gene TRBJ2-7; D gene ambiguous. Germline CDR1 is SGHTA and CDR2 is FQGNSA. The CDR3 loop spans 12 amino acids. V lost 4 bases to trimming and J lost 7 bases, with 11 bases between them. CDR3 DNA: TGTGCCAGCAGCTACGCTAGGAGAGAGCAGTACTTC. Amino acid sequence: CASSYARREQYF.

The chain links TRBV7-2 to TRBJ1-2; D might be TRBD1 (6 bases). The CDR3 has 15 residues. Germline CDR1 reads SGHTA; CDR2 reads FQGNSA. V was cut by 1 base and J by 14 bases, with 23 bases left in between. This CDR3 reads CASSLGGGYTDTQTF. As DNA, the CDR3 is TGTGCCAGCAGCTTAGGGGGGGGCTACACAGATACGCAGACCTTC.

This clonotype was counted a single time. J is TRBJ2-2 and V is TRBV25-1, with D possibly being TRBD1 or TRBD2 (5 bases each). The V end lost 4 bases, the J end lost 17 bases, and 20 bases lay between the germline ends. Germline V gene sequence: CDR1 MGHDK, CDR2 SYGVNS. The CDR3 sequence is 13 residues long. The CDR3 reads CASSGPTGTAIFF. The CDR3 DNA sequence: TGTGCCAGCAGTGGACCGACTGGGACGGCCATATTTTTT.

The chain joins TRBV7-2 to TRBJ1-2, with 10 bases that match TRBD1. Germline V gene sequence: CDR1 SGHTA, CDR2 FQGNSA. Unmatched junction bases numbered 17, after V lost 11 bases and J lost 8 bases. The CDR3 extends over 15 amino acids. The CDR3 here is CAWGVERQGARGYTF. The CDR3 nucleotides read TGTGCCTGGGGAGTTGAACGACAGGGGGCACGGGGCTACACCTTC.

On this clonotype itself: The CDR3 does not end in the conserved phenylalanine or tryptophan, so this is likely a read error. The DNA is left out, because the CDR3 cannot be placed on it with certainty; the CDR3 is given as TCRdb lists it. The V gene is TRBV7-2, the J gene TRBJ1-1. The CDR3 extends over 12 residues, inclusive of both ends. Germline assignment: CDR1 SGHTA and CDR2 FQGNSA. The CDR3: CASTQWDKEAYV.

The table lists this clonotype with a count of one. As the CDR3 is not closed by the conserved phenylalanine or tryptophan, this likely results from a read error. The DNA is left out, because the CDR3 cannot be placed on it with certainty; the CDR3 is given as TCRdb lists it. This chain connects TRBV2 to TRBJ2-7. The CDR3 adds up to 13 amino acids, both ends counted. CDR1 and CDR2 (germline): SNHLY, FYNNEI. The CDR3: CASSHAENPSSLC.

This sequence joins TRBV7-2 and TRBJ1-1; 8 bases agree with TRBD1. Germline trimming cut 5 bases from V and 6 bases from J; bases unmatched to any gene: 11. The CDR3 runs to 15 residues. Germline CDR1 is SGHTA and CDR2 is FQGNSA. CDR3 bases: TGTGCCAGCAGCCCCCCAGGACAGGGAAGTGCTGAAGCTTTCTTT. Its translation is CASSPPGQGSAEAFF.

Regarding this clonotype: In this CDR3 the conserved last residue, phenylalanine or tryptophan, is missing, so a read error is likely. CDR3: CATSRDARNEQYG. The CDR3 coding sequence is TGTGCCACCAGCAGAGATGCCCGGAACGAGCAGTACGGC. The chain is built from TRBV15 and TRBJ2-7; no clear D gene. This CDR3 has 13 residues. Germline CDR1 reads LNHNV; CDR2 reads YYDKDF (reference sequence). Trimming took 0 bases from V and 5 from J, leaving 8 bases between them.

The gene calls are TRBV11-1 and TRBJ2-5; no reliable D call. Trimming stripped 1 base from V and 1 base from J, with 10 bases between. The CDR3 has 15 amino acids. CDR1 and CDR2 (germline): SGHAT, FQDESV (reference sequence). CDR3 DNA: TGTGCCAGCAGCTTAGTTGAGCAAGCCCAAGAGACCCAGTACTTC. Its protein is CASSLVEQAQETQYF.

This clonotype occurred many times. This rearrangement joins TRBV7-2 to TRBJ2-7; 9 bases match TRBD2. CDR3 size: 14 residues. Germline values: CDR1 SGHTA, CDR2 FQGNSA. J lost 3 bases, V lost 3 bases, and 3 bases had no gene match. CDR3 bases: TGTGCCAGCAGCTTGAGCGGGGGGTTCTACGAGCAGTACTTC. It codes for CASSLSGGFYEQYF.

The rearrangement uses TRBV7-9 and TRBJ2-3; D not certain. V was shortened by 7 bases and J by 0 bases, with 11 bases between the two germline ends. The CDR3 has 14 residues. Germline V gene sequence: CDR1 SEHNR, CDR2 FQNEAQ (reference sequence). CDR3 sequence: CASTPFRSTDTQYF. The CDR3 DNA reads TGTGCCAGCACCCCATTCCGGAGCACAGATACGCAGTATTTT.

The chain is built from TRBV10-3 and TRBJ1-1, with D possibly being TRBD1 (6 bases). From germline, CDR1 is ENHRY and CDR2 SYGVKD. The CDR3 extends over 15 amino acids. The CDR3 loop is CSVSAAPGAGTEAFF. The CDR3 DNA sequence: TGTTCCGTCAGTGCTGCTCCAGGGGCCGGCACTGAAGCTTTCTTT.

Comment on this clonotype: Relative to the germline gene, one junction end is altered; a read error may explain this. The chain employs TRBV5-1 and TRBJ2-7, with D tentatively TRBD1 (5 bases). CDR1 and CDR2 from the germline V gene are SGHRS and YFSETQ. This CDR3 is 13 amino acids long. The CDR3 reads CASSPRLAGKQYF. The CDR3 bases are TGTGCCAGCAGCCCGCGGTTGGCAGGGAAGCAGTACTTC.

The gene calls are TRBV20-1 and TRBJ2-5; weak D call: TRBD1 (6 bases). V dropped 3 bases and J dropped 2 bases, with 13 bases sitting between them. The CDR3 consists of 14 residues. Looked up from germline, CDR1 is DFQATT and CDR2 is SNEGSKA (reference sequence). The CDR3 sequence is CSARSWGLQETQYF. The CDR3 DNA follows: TGCAGTGCTAGGAGCTGGGGGCTACAAGAGACCCAGTACTTC.

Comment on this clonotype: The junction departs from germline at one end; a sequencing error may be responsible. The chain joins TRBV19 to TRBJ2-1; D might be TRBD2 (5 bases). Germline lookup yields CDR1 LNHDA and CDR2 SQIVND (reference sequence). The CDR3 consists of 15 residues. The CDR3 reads CASRIARGDYQEQHF. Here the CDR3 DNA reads TGTGCCAGTAGGATAGCTCGCGGTGACTATCAGGAGCAGCATTTC.

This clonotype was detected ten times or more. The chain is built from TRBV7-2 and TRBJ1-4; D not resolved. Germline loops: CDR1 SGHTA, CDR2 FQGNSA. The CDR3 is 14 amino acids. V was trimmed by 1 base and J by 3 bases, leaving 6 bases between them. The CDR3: CASSLGLSNEKLFF. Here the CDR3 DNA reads TGTGCCAGCAGCTTAGGGCTGTCTAATGAAAAACTGTTTTTT.

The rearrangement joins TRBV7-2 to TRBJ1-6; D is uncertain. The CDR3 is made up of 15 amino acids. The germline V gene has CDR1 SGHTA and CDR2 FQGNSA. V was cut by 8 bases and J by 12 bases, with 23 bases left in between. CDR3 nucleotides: TGTGCCAGCGACTTAGACACTTTTGGGGAAAAACCCCTCCACTTT. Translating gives CASDLDTFGEKPLHF.

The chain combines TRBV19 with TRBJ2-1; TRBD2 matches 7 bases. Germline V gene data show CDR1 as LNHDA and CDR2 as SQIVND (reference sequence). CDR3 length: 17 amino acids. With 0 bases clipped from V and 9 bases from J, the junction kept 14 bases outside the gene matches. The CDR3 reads CASSIDPESGDVGEQFF. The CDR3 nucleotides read TGTGCCAGTAGTATAGATCCTGAAAGCGGGGATGTGGGTGAGCAGTTCTTC. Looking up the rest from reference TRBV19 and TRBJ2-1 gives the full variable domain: DGGITQSPKYLFRKEGQNVTLSCEQNLNHDAMYWYRQDPGQGLRLIYYSQIVNDFQKGDIAEGYSVSREKKESFPLTVTSAQKNPTAFYLCASSIDPESGDVGEQFFGPGTRLTVL.